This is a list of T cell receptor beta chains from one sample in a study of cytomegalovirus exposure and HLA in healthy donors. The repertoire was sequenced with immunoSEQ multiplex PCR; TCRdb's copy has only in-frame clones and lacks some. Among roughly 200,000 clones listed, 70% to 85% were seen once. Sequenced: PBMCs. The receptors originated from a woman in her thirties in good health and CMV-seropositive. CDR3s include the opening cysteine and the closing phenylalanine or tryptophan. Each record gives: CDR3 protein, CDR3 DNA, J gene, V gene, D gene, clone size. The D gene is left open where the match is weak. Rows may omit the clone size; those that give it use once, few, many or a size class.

CASSPQGGSYNEQFF,TGTGCCAGTAGTCCCCAGGGCGGGAGCTACAATGAGCAGTTCTTC,TRBJ2-1,TRBV19,TRBD2,few
CASSIVQTRPSYNEQFF,TGTGCCAGTAGTATAGTCCAGACTAGACCTTCCTACAATGAGCAGTTCTTC,TRBJ2-1,TRBV19,NA,NA
CASGTYLGEQYF,TGTGCCAGCGGGACTTACCTGGGCGAGCAGTACTTC,TRBJ2-7,TRBV7-9,NA,NA
CASSLVGGNQPQHF,TGCGCCAGCAGCCTAGTAGGCGGCAATCAGCCCCAGCATTTT,TRBJ1-5,TRBV5-1,NA,NA
CASALAGANTQYF,TGTGCCAGCGCGCTAGCGGGAGCAAATACGCAGTATTTT,TRBJ2-3,TRBV6-5,TRBD2,NA
CAWSYRGNQPQHF,TGTGCCTGGAGCTACAGGGGAAATCAGCCCCAGCATTTT,TRBJ1-5,TRBV30,TRBD1,NA
CASSQREFSTDTQYF,TGTGCCAGCAGCCAGCGAGAGTTTAGCACAGATACGCAGTATTTT,TRBJ2-3,TRBV7-8,NA,NA
CASSLDRGALTYEQYF,TGTGCCAGCAGCTTGGATCGGGGGGCTTTAACCTACGAGCAGTACTTC,TRBJ2-7,TRBV5-6,NA,NA
CSVEGQGHGYTF,TGCAGCGTTGAAGGACAGGGTCATGGCTACACCTTC,TRBJ1-2,TRBV29-1,TRBD1,NA
CASSKLGTRTHGELFF,TGTGCCAGCAGCAAATTAGGAACTAGAACTCACGGGGAGCTGTTTTTT,TRBJ2-2,TRBV21-1,NA,once
CASSTIPGDPYGYTF,TGTGCCAGCAGCACAATACCAGGGGATCCCTATGGCTACACCTTC,TRBJ1-2,TRBV5-7,NA,NA
CASSYGGSQVTQYF,TGTGCCAGCAGTTACGGGGGGAGTCAGGTGACCCAGTACTTC,TRBJ2-5,TRBV6-5,NA,NA
CASRPGVLAGSYEQYF,TGCGCCAGCAGACCGGGAGTACTAGCGGGATCCTACGAGCAGTACTTC,TRBJ2-7,TRBV5-1,TRBD2,NA
CASSGGIARSSEQYF,TGTGCCAGCAGTGGAGGGATTGCGAGGAGTAGCGAGCAGTACTTC,TRBJ2-7,TRBV6-1,NA,NA
CASSERLSSGGAPSEQFF,TGTGCCAGCAGTGAAAGACTTTCTAGCGGGGGGGCCCCAAGTGAGCAGTTCTTC,TRBJ2-1,TRBV2,TRBD2,NA
CASSVEGAPSYEQYF,TGTGCCAGCAGCGTAGAGGGAGCCCCCTCCTACGAGCAGTACTTC,TRBJ2-7,TRBV9,NA,NA
CASSVGTTLTYNEQFF,TGTGCCAGCAGCGTGGGGACTACCCTAACCTACAATGAGCAGTTCTTC,TRBJ2-1,TRBV5-4,TRBD2,NA
CASSQDTGVDWYGYTF,TGTGCCAGCAGCCAAGATACAGGGGTCGACTGGTATGGCTACACCTTC,TRBJ1-2,TRBV4-2,TRBD1,NA
CAWKKGPRGSGVGDEQFF,TGTGCCTGGAAGAAGGGTCCCCGCGGTAGCGGGGTCGGGGATGAGCAGTTCTTC,TRBJ2-1,TRBV30,TRBD2,NA
CSVGGLYTEAFF,TGCAGCGTTGGGGGACTGTACACTGAAGCTTTCTTT,TRBJ1-1,TRBV29-1,NA,NA
CSARTGGGNQPQHF,TGCAGCGCAAGGACAGGGGGCGGCAATCAGCCCCAGCATTTT,TRBJ1-5,TRBV29-1,TRBD1,NA
CASSLTMVISGNTIYF,TGCGCCAGCAGCTTGACTATGGTCATCTCTGGAAACACCATATATTTT,TRBJ1-3,TRBV5-1,NA,NA
CASVPGQGYGYTF,TGTGCCAGCGTACCGGGACAGGGGTATGGCTACACCTTC,TRBJ1-2,TRBV2,TRBD1,NA
CASRVGLMNTEAFF,TGTGCCAGCAGGGTGGGCCTCATGAACACTGAAGCTTTCTTT,TRBJ1-1,TRBV28,NA,NA
CSGARGEKLFF,TGCAGCGGGGCCAGGGGGGAAAAACTGTTTTTT,TRBJ1-4,TRBV29-1,TRBD1,NA
CASSASGQNGELFF,TGTGCCAGCAGCGCTTCGGGACAAAACGGGGAGCTGTTTTTT,TRBJ2-2,TRBV9,NA,NA
CASSQSSGGASYEQYF,TGTGCCAGCAGCCAATCTAGCGGGGGGGCTTCCTACGAGCAGTACTTC,TRBJ2-7,TRBV4-2,TRBD2,few
CSSARTLQETQYF,TGCAGTAGCGCCCGGACTTTACAAGAGACCCAGTACTTC,TRBJ2-5,TRBV29-1,NA,NA
CASSGSGLAGGEQFF,TGCGCCAGCAGCGGATCGGGGCTAGCGGGAGGTGAGCAGTTCTTC,TRBJ2-1,TRBV5-1,TRBD2,NA
CASSGGAPYNEQFF,TGCGCCAGCAGCGGGGGGGCTCCCTACAATGAGCAGTTCTTC,TRBJ2-1,TRBV5-1,NA,NA
CASNGAGGGELFF,TGTGCCAGCAATGGAGCAGGGGGCGGGGAGCTGTTTTTT,TRBJ2-2,TRBV27,TRBD1,once
CASSFRAGPYNEQFF,TGTGCCAGCAGCTTCAGGGCGGGGCCCTACAATGAGCAGTTCTTC,TRBJ2-1,TRBV7-9,NA,NA
CAWAPGGLTYEQYF,TGTGCCTGGGCCCCAGGGGGACTGACCTACGAGCAGTACTTC,TRBJ2-7,TRBV30,NA,NA
CASSIAAGLAGRPTEQYF,TGTGCCAGTAGTATAGCTGCGGGGTTAGCGGGCCGACCCACGGAGCAGTACTTC,TRBJ2-7,TRBV19,TRBD2,NA
CASSLRSWGVGSTEAFF,TGTGCCAGCAGTTTAAGGTCGTGGGGGGTAGGTAGCACTGAAGCTTTCTTT,TRBJ1-1,TRBV27,NA,NA
CASSLFGQGYLNTEAFF,TGTGCCAGCAGTTTATTTGGGCAGGGTTATCTGAACACTGAAGCTTTCTTT,TRBJ1-1,TRBV27,NA,NA
CASSVGGLKTFLVGQYF,TGTGCCAGCAGTGTAGGTGGCCTGAAGACATTCCTGGTCGGGCAGTACTTC,TRBJ2-7,TRBV6-1,NA,NA
CASSLAGGAYSPLHF,TGCGCCAGCAGCTTGGCAGGGGGCGCGTATTCACCCCTCCACTTT,TRBJ1-6,TRBV5-1,TRBD1,NA
CASSELGRARGNTIYF,TGTGCCAGCAGTGAACTCGGCAGGGCGCGAGGAAACACCATATATTTT,TRBJ1-3,TRBV6-1,NA,NA
CASSPNGAKNIQYF,TGTGCCAGCAGCCCGAACGGAGCCAAAAACATTCAGTACTTC,TRBJ2-4,TRBV7-9,NA,NA
CASSRSGGESYEQYF,TGCGCCAGCAGCCGTAGCGGGGGGGAGTCCTACGAGCAGTACTTC,TRBJ2-7,TRBV5-1,TRBD2,NA
CASSSPRDSYEQYF,TGTGCCAGCAGCTCGCCCCGGGACAGCTACGAGCAGTACTTC,TRBJ2-7,TRBV5-6,TRBD1,once
CASSLAAGAPQETQYF,TGTGCCAGCAGCTTAGCAGCGGGAGCCCCCCAAGAGACCCAGTACTTC,TRBJ2-5,TRBV11-2,TRBD2,once
CASSYSISGRHNEQFF,TGTGCCAGCAGTTACTCGATTAGCGGGAGGCACAATGAGCAGTTCTTC,TRBJ2-1,TRBV6-5,TRBD2,NA
CASSQGALVTDTQYF,TGCGCCAGCAGCCAGGGGGCTCTCGTCACAGATACGCAGTATTTT,TRBJ2-3,TRBV5-1,TRBD1,NA
CASSLGWGRPDTGELFF,TGTGCCAGCAGCTTGGGCTGGGGGCGGCCAGACACCGGGGAGCTGTTTTTT,TRBJ2-2,TRBV5-4,NA,NA
CASSYSPGPYNEQFF,TGTGCCAGCAGCTACTCCCCTGGGCCCTACAATGAGCAGTTCTTC,TRBJ2-1,TRBV11-3,NA,few
CASSYGGPTVNSPLHF,TGTGCCAGCAGTTACGGAGGACCAACGGTGAATTCACCCCTCCACTTT,TRBJ1-6,TRBV6-6,NA,NA
CASSLTGNGELFF,TGTGCCAGCAGCTTGACGGGGAACGGGGAGCTGTTTTTT,TRBJ2-2,TRBV7-2,NA,NA
CASSEGQAYEQYF,TGTGCCAGCAGTGAAGGACAGGCCTACGAGCAGTACTTC,TRBJ2-7,TRBV6-1,NA,once
CASSQDEGPNYEQYF,TGCGCCAGCAGCCAAGATGAGGGCCCTAACTACGAGCAGTACTTC,TRBJ2-7,TRBV4-3,NA,NA
CASRRQGSSGNTIYF,TGTGCCAGCAGAAGACAGGGGAGCTCTGGAAACACCATATATTTT,TRBJ1-3,TRBV6-5,TRBD1,NA
CASRGPGQVYEQYF,TGTGCCAGCAGGGGACCGGGACAAGTCTACGAGCAGTACTTC,TRBJ2-7,TRBV6-5,NA,NA
CASTLGGISEAFF,TGTGCCAGCACCCTGGGAGGGATTAGTGAAGCTTTCTTT,TRBJ1-1,TRBV5-4,NA,NA